Listed here are 19 T cell receptor beta chains from one sample, sequenced in a study of T cell clonality in common variable immunodeficiency (dated by TCRdb to between 2014 and 2016). The method was the immunoSEQ multiplex PCR assay. TCRdb carries this immuneACCESS record with in-frame sequences only. Its versions omit some clonotypes, under half of them owing to an unresolved V gene in the studies checked, with the rest unexplained. The data for this sample show approximately 50,000 clones, each detected more than once. The ten largest make up 0.83% of the sample. The sample was peripheral blood mononuclear cells. These TCRs come from a person between 18 and 69 years old in good health.

In this sample, this clone turned up many times. The CDR3 extends 3 residues past the end of the read, so its final part is completed from the germline J gene. The chain joins TRBV9 to TRBJ2-1; 8 nucleotides align to TRBD1. There are 17 residues in the CDR3. Germline V CDR1 and CDR2: SGDLS, YYNGEE. V lost 0 bases, J lost 9 bases, and 14 bases stayed unmatched. The CDR3 region is CASSVGGQGRLWSEQFF. The sequenced CDR3 bases are TGTGCCAGCAGCGTAGGCGGACAGGGTCGTTTATGGTCTGAG. Combining the CDR3 with reference TRBV9 and TRBJ2-1 gives the whole variable domain DSGVTQTPKHLITATGQRVTLRCSPRSGDLSVYWYQQSLDQGLQFLIQYYNGEERAKGNILERFSAQQFPDLHSELNLSSLELGDSALYFCASSVGGQGRLWSEQFFGPGTRLTVL.

The table lists this clone with many counts. The sequence runs out 3 residues before the end of the CDR3; the remainder is reconstructed from the germline J gene. The gene calls are TRBV5-1 and TRBJ1-2, with 9 bases that match TRBD1. V lost 4 bases, J lost 5 bases, and 6 bases stayed unmatched. This CDR3 spans 14 amino acids. Germline CDR1 SGHRS, CDR2 YFSETQ. The CDR3 here is CASSTDRGRYGYTF. CDR3 bases read: TGCGCCAGCAGCACGGACAGGGGAAGGTATGGC.

In this sample, this clone turned up many times. The read halts 3 residues ahead of the CDR3 end, with the missing end drawn from the germline J gene. V is TRBV19 and J is TRBJ1-1; D might be TRBD1 (5 bases). The CDR3 is 15 residues long. The germline gives CDR1 LNHDA, CDR2 SQIVND (reference sequence). The germline V and J ends were trimmed by 6 bases and 4 bases, with 18 bases remaining between them. The sequenced part of the CDR3 DNA is TGTGCCAGTAGCAGCGTTAGTGGGGCCGGCACTGAA. Translation: CASSSVSGAGTE. The entire CDR3 is CASSSVSGAGTEAFF. Using reference TRBV19 and TRBJ1-1 for the parts outside the CDR3, the full variable domain is DGGITQSPKYLFRKEGQNVTLSCEQNLNHDAMYWYRQDPGQGLRLIYYSQIVNDFQKGDIAEGYSVSREKKESFPLTVTSAQKNPTAFYLCASSSVSGAGTEAFFGQGTRLTVV.

This clone was recorded many times. Sequencing ends 3 residues short of the CDR3 end; the germline J gene provides the rest. The J gene is TRBJ2-4, the V gene TRBV2; D is perhaps TRBD1 (5 bases). Germline assignment: CDR1 SNHLY and CDR2 FYNNEI. V was cut by 4 bases and J by 9 bases, with 13 bases left in between. The CDR3 is 13 amino acids. The CDR3 protein is CASSADTQSIQYF. The sequenced part of the CDR3 DNA is TGTGCCAGCAGTGCGGACACCCAGAGCATT.

In its sample, this clone was seen many times. The read falls 3 residues short of the CDR3 end, and the missing part is taken from the germline J gene. V usage is TRBV20-1 and J usage is TRBJ2-5; 7 positions match TRBD2. From germline, CDR1 is DFQATT and CDR2 SNEGSKA (reference sequence). V dropped 0 bases and J dropped 4; count of bases not matched to a gene: 8. The CDR3 runs to 15 residues. The CDR3 DNA, read in part, is TGCAGTGCTAGAGAAAATCGGGGGGACGTAGAGACC. Amino acid sequence: CSARENRGDVET. The whole CDR3 sequence reads CSARENRGDVETQYF.

This clone was detected many times. The read halts 3 residues ahead of the CDR3 end, with the missing end drawn from the germline J gene. This chain links TRBV2 with TRBJ2-1; D unresolved. V gave up 4 bases and J gave up 3 bases, with 13 bases separating them. The germline V gene has CDR1 SNHLY and CDR2 FYNNEI. The CDR3 sequence is 15 residues long. Incomplete CDR3 DNA: TGTGCCAGCAGTGGTAGAACCTCCTTCTACAATGAG. The encoded protein is CASSGRTSFYNE. The entire CDR3 reads CASSGRTSFYNEQFF.

There are many counts of this clone. The missing CDR3 end, 3 residues past where the read stops, is filled in from the germline J gene. The V call is TRBV6-4, the J call TRBJ2-7; TRBD1 aligns across 9 bases. The germline CDR1 and CDR2 sequences are MRHNA and SNTAGT. The CDR3 covers 15 residues. V shed 3 bases, J shed 5 bases, and the junction held 8 bases outside the gene matches. CDR3 protein: CASSEEGTGNHEQYF. The DNA read from the CDR3 is TGTGCCAGCAGTGAGGAGGGGACAGGGAACCACGAG.

As to this clone: The read ends 3 residues early relative to the CDR3; the germline J gene fills the gap. In the same sample, other DNA sequences code for this CDR3. The chain links TRBV11-2 to TRBJ1-2; D is perhaps TRBD1 (6 bases). Germline V gene data show CDR1 as SGHAT and CDR2 as FQNNGV. This CDR3 region has 15 residues. Incomplete CDR3 DNA: TGTGCCAGCAGCTTACAGGGGACGGGTTGGGGTGGT. It encodes CASSLQGTGWGG. The whole CDR3 reads CASSLQGTGWGGYTF.

This clone showed up just a few times. The DNA ends 3 residues before the CDR3 does, and the rest of the CDR3 is filled in from the germline J gene. The chain joins TRBV30 to TRBJ1-2; D possibly corresponds to TRBD1 (6 bases). From germline, CDR1 is GTSNPN and CDR2 SVGIG (reference sequence). Trimming removed 4 bases at V and 2 bases at J, with 11 bases between. The CDR3 runs to 13 residues. CDR3 amino acids: CAWTDQGNYGYTF. The part of the CDR3 DNA that was read is TGTGCCTGGACCGATCAGGGGAACTATGGC.

This clone was counted ten times or more. The CDR3 end is not reached by the read, which stops 3 residues before it; the germline J gene fills it in. The J gene is TRBJ1-6, the V gene TRBV19; 10 bases agree with TRBD1. The V gene end was trimmed by 6 bases and the J gene end by 10 bases; junction bases not matched to a gene: 9. Germline lookup yields CDR1 LNHDA and CDR2 SQIVND (reference sequence). The CDR3 extends over 15 amino acids. CDR3 loop: CASRTIGQGDSPLHF. CDR3 DNA (partial): TGTGCCAGTAGGACAATTGGACAGGGGGACTCACCC.

The table lists this clone with many counts. With the read ending 3 residues before the CDR3 end, the germline J gene is used to fill in that end. The V gene is TRBV20-1, the J gene TRBJ2-1, with D maybe TRBD2 (5 bases). V dropped 0 bases and J dropped 1 base, with 7 bases sitting between them. This CDR3 region has 14 residues. Germline V gene sequence: CDR1 DFQATT, CDR2 SNEGSKA (reference sequence). The CDR3 bases that were read are TGCAGTGCTAGAGATGAGGGTTCCTACAATGAG. It specifies CSARDEGSYNE. The entire CDR3 sequence reads CSARDEGSYNEQFF.

This clone has more than one count but fewer than ten. The read gets to within 3 residues of the CDR3 end, and the germline J gene fills in the rest. The genes are TRBV7-9 and TRBJ2-4; D gene uncertain. This CDR3 spans 15 amino acids. Germline V gene sequence: CDR1 SEHNR, CDR2 FQNEAQ (reference sequence). The CDR3 is CASSLSLPSVYGQYF. The sequenced part of the CDR3 DNA is TGTGCCAGCAGCTTAAGTCTACCGTCGGTCTATGGT.

About this clone itself: One end of the junction does not line up with germline, which may come from a read error. The CDR3 end lies 3 residues beyond the end of the read and is filled in from the germline J gene. This same CDR3 is encoded by further DNA sequences in the sample. The chain employs TRBV7-6 and TRBJ1-3, with D perhaps TRBD1 (5 bases). Germline values: CDR1 SGHVS, CDR2 FNYEAQ. This CDR3 comprises 15 residues. The CDR3 sequence: CASSVTGVSGNTIYF. The CDR3 bases that were read are TGTGCCAGCAGCGTGACGGGGGTCAGTGGAAACACG.

In this sample, this clone turned up a few times. The CDR3 extends 3 residues past the end of the read, so its final part is completed from the germline J gene. V and J are TRBV5-1 and TRBJ2-3; D is unresolved. The CDR3 length is 13 residues. Germline V CDR1 and CDR2: SGHRS, YFSETQ. The CDR3 bases that were read are TGCGCCAGCAGCTTGGTGCGCCAAGAGACG. It yields the protein CASSLVRQET. The full CDR3 reads CASSLVRQETQYF. The variable domain in full, completed from reference TRBV5-1 and TRBJ2-3, reads KAGVTQTPRYLIKTRGQQVTLSCSPISGHRSVSWYQQTPGQGLQFLFEYFSETQRNKGNFPGRFSGRQFSNSRSEMNVSTLELGDSALYLCASSLVRQETQYFGPGTRLTVL.

This clone was seen many times. With the read ending 3 residues before the CDR3 end, the germline J gene is used to fill in that end. This chain joins TRBV4-2 and TRBJ2-7; possibly TRBD1 for D (6 bases). This CDR3 spans 13 amino acids. Germline values: CDR1 LGHNA, CDR2 YNFKEQ. V shed 0 bases and J shed 6 bases, with 9 bases lying between them. The CDR3 DNA, read in part, is TGTGCCAGCAGCCAAGATCACAGGGCCGAG. Residues: CASSQDHRAE. From start to end, the CDR3 is CASSQDHRAEQYF.

This clone was counted ten times or more. The sequenced CDR3 bases are TGTGCCAGCAGTGTAGCGGGAGGCTCCTACAATGAG. It encodes CASSVAGGSYNE. The full-length CDR3 reads as CASSVAGGSYNEQFF. The chain joins TRBV6-4 to TRBJ2-1; 10 bases map to TRBD2. The sequenced fragment ends 3 residues before the CDR3 boundary, so the rest is inferred from the germline J gene. The V gene's germline CDR1 is MRHNA and CDR2 SNTAGT. The CDR3 covers 15 residues. V trimming: 4 bases; J trimming: 0 bases; junction bases outside the gene matches: 0.

This clone occurred many times. The CDR3 end lies 3 residues beyond the end of the read and is filled in from the germline J gene. The J gene is TRBJ2-5, the V gene TRBV5-1, with D uncertain. The V end was cut by 0 bases, the J end by 3 bases, with 9 bases between. CDR3 size: 14 residues. Germline-derived CDR1 and CDR2 are SGHRS and YFSETQ. The sequenced part of the CDR3 DNA is TGCGCCAGCAGCTTGGATACCTTAGAAGAGACC. Residues: CASSLDTLEET. The entire CDR3 reads CASSLDTLEETQYF. Together with reference TRBV5-1 and TRBJ2-5, the CDR3 gives the full variable domain: KAGVTQTPRYLIKTRGQQVTLSCSPISGHRSVSWYQQTPGQGLQFLFEYFSETQRNKGNFPGRFSGRQFSNSRSEMNVSTLELGDSALYLCASSLDTLEETQYFGPGTRLLVL.

This clone was counted at least ten times. The CDR3 extends 3 residues past the end of the read, so its final part is completed from the germline J gene. V gene TRBV20-1 combines with J gene TRBJ1-5, with D possibly being TRBD1 (6 bases). The germline V gene encodes CDR1 DFQATT and CDR2 SNEGSKA (reference sequence). CDR3 length equals 15 residues. V lost 5 bases and J 0 bases, leaving 14 bases between the germline ends. The sequenced part of the CDR3 DNA is TGCAGTGCTGCGCGACCACAGGGTAGCAATCAGCCC. Protein: CSAARPQGSNQP. The CDR3 in full is CSAARPQGSNQPQHF.

Ten or more counts support this clone. The read gets to within 3 residues of the CDR3 end, and the germline J gene fills in the rest. The chain employs TRBV5-4 and TRBJ1-2; D is unclear. The CDR3 spans 15 residues. The germline V gene encodes CDR1 SGHNT and CDR2 YYREEE (reference sequence). CDR3 DNA (partial): TGTGCCAGCAGCCCATCCCTAGGAACCCAAGAGACC. This codes for CASSPSLGTQET. The complete CDR3 reads CASSPSLGTQETYTF.